Listed here are 2 T cell receptor beta chains from one sample, sequenced in a study of CD8 T cells in Susac syndrome. RNA totalling roughly 0.45 to 1 ug underwent reverse transcription with random hexamers. TCRdb reanalysed the immunoSEQ multiplex PCR reads using MiXCR and keeps one entry per CDR3 protein. The table includes about 440,000 distinct CDR3 sequences, roughly 85% detected once. Sequencing used CD8+ T cells from PBMCs. The receptors here all came from a human donor with multiple sclerosis.

This chain joins TRBV20-1 and TRBJ2-7, with TRBD1 matching over 7 bases. Germline CDR1 and CDR2: DFQATT and SNEGSKA (reference sequence). V dropped 6 bases and J dropped 0; count of bases not matched to a gene: 5. The CDR3 consists of 13 residues. CDR3 residues: CSAAGTDSYEQYF. The DNA for the CDR3 is TGCAGTGCAGCCGGGACAGACTCCTACGAGCAGTACTTC.

The rearrangement links TRBV12-3 or TRBV12-4 to TRBJ1-2, with D possibly being TRBD1 (6 bases). V was trimmed by 1 base and J by 0 bases, leaving 15 bases between them. The CDR3 consists of 17 residues. CDR3 in amino acids: CASSLGDRGGSNYGYTF. CDR3 bases: TGTGCCAGCAGTTTAGGTGATAGGGGGGGCTCTAACTATGGCTACACCTTC.